This T cell receptor (beta chain) was observed in a study of naive and memory T cell subsets. Whole-study results and caveats: A few larger clonotypes appeared in naive repertoires, especially CD8, possibly memory cells re-expressing CD45RA.

Of note for this clonotype: Its antigen remains unknown.

Two oligonucleotides, mixed equimolar, formed the beta constant-region primer covering TRBC1 and TRBC2. Ligated cDNA was amplified by four rounds of PCR with nested alpha and beta constant-region primers and SP2. In TCRdb, the UMI-ligation and nested PCR reads were re-called with MiXCR into one record per CDR3 protein. The sample carries approximately 100,000 distinct CDR3 sequences, 14% recorded once. This CDR3 spans 14 amino acids. V shed 4 bases, J shed 6 bases, and the junction held 11 bases outside the gene matches. Germline CDR1 is SQVTM and CDR2 is ANQGSEA. This chain uses TRBV29-1 with TRBJ2-7; 8 nucleotides agree with TRBD2. Material for sequencing was naive CD8+ T cells from blood. The receptor was isolated from a human donor in good health. The DNA of the CDR3 is TGCAGCGTTGGGACTAGCCCATTCGGTTTCGAGCAGTACTTC. This encodes CSVGTSPFGFEQYF.